This T cell receptor (beta chain) was identified in a study of metastatic and nonmetastatic thyroid tumors. Study-level points and caveats: Reported TCR beta diversity, measured in blood and tumor, was significantly higher for malignant thyroid tumors than for benign nodules.

V was clipped by 1 base and J by 8 bases, with 19 bases between them. CDR3 size: 16 residues. Germline V gives CDR1 SGHRS, CDR2 YFSETQ. Original data processing: For papillary thyroid cancer, a distant-metastasis classifier was constructed from CDR3 differences observed across clinicopathological groups. TCRdb re-clonotyped the PCR reads via MiXCR. TCRdb's processing, not the study's, gives the V and J calls here. The table has about 7,800 clones, roughly 27% seen once; the top ten hold almost 30%. As for this clone: Its antigen is not known.

All patients were treatment-naive before thyroid surgery. The gene calls are TRBV5-1 and TRBJ2-1; TRBD2 might be the D (5 bases). The TCR was taken from a female donor with papillary thyroid cancer or a benign thyroid nodule (not recorded which). Some clones in this sample may be carry-over from other donors' samples. Sequenced sample: tumor tissue. DNA of the CDR3: TGCGCCAGCAGCTTGAGCGGTCTAGTAATGGGTCATGAGCAGTTCTTC. The encoded protein is CASSLSGLVMGHEQFF.